Reported below is one T cell receptor beta chain. The CDR3 is made up of 14 amino acids. The junction had 4 bases not matched to a gene; V was cut back by 3 bases and J by 5 bases. Germline CDR1 is LNHNV and CDR2 is YYDKDF (reference sequence). The sample comes from a study of glioma-infiltrating T cells after dendritic cell vaccination. Up to about 2 ug genomic DNA was used for TCRB CDR3 amplification. Measured with immunoSEQ multiplex PCR; TCRdb has only the in-frame clones, and not every one. This table has around 58,000 clones, 75% to 85% appearing once. The sequence derives from a human donor with glioblastoma. The chain employs TRBV15 and TRBJ2-4; 7 nucleotides match TRBD1. The input for sequencing was blood, taken before dendritic cell vaccination. CDR3 DNA: TGTGCCACCAGCAGGCAGGGGGTAGAAAACATTCAGTACTTC. This gives the protein CATSRQGVENIQYF.